This record covers a single T cell receptor beta chain. Its antigen is unknown. Use of 60 Vbeta and 13 Jbeta primers characterized the PCR. This table comes from immunoSEQ multiplex PCR, and its TCRdb copy is limited to in-frame clones, with some not included. Here the sample spans about 210,000 clones, roughly four fifths being singletons. This sample is drawn from a study of cytomegalovirus exposure and HLA in healthy donors. Findings and caveats of the study: Immune exposure information available was restricted to CMV serostatus. In a later analysis, across HLA loci, associated TCR counts were highest for DRB1, lowest for HLA-C. Later on, an analysis found that several of the most significant clusters appeared to be linked to common viral pathogens, which included parvovirus B19.

Input material: PBMCs. This clonotype originated in a woman aged 45 to 65 in good health and CMV-seropositive.

CDR3 nucleotide sequence: TGCGCCAGCAGCTTGGATAGTTTTCGGTCTTCCTACAATGAGCAGTTCTTC. Amino acids: CASSLDSFRSSYNEQFF. The chain joins TRBV5-1 to TRBJ2-1, with unresolved D. The ends were cut back, 0 bases at V and 1 base at J, with 14 bases in the middle. Germline V gene lookup returns CDR1 SGHRS and CDR2 YFSETQ. This CDR3 comprises 17 residues. Using reference TRBV5-1 and TRBJ2-1 for the parts outside the CDR3, the full variable domain is KAGVTQTPRYLIKTRGQQVTLSCSPISGHRSVSWYQQTPGQGLQFLFEYFSETQRNKGNFPGRFSGRQFSNSRSEMNVSTLELGDSALYLCASSLDSFRSSYNEQFFGPGTRLTVL.